This T cell receptor beta chain was identified in a study of T cell changes during pregnancy in multiple sclerosis. The CDR3 has 15 amino acids. Per germline, CDR1 SGHVS and CDR2 FQNEAQ. The trim removed 3 bases at V and 2 bases at J, leaving 6 bases unmatched. Sequencing was performed with immunoSEQ multiplex PCR; in TCRdb, only in-frame clones are kept and a portion is missing. The repertoire holds 60,000 to 80,000 clones, with 88% as singletons. The sequencing used peripheral blood, collected before pregnancy. The chain combines TRBV7-8 with TRBJ2-7; TRBD1 aligns across 8 bases. The receptor was isolated from a female donor with multiple sclerosis, enrolled in a pregnancy study. The CDR3 sequence: CASSFRTGQPYEQYF. For the CDR3, the DNA is TGTGCCAGCAGCTTCCGGACAGGGCAGCCCTACGAGCAGTACTTC.